The 24 T cell receptor beta chains below come from one sample, sequenced in a study of blood T cells in healthy people across ages. A sample-barcoded 5' primer and a J-beta primer mix were used in a second PCR of roughly 7 to 11 cycles. TCRdb itself ran the 5' RACE reads through MiXCR, one entry per CDR3 protein. The repertoire holds over a million distinct CDR3 sequences, with under 55% as singletons. Sequenced input: blood. The source is an older woman in good health.

The chain uses TRBV12-3 or TRBV12-4 and TRBJ2-1; 9 bases match TRBD2. The CDR3 is 13 residues long. The V and J ends lost 5 bases and 9 bases, in that order; junction bases with no gene match: 5. CDR3 sequence reads: CASSPRLAAEQFF. The CDR3, as DNA: TGTGCCAGCAGTCCCCGACTAGCGGCTGAGCAGTTCTTC.

This clonotype was seen only once. The rearrangement uses TRBV6-6 and TRBJ1-4, with 8 bases identical to TRBD1. The CDR3 spans 17 residues. V lost 2 bases to trimming and J lost 7 bases; unmatched junction nucleotides: 12. CDR1 and CDR2 from the germline V gene are MNHNY and SVGAGI (reference sequence). The CDR3 DNA sequence: TGTGCCAGCAGTTACGACGTTACAGGGGGTAGGACTGAAAAACTGTTTTTT. This encodes CASSYDVTGGRTEKLFF.

At least ten counts were recorded for this clonotype. The chain has TRBV27 and TRBJ2-5; D perhaps matches TRBD1 (5 bases). Between the trimmed V and J ends, which lost 6 bases and 2 bases, there was a span of 10 bases. The V gene's germline CDR1 is MNHEY and CDR2 SMNVEV (reference sequence). The CDR3 is made up of 13 amino acids. CDR3 coding DNA: TGTGCCAGCAGCCGTACAGGTCAAGAGACCCAGTACTTC. Its protein product is CASSRTGQETQYF.

This clonotype was detected only a few times. The CDR3 DNA reads as TGTGCCAGCAGGAAACAGAGCGGGAGCTCCTACAATGAGCAGTTCTTC. This gives the protein CASRKQSGSSYNEQFF. The V call is TRBV7-2, the J call TRBJ2-1, with 8 bases matching TRBD2. J lost 0 bases, V lost 6 bases, and 7 bases had no gene match. The CDR3 length is 16 residues. Germline CDR1 SGHTA, CDR2 FQGNSA.

The rearrangement links TRBV28 to TRBJ2-7; D may be TRBD1 or TRBD2 (6 bases each). The CDR3 is 15 amino acids. Trimming took 4 bases from V and 2 from J, leaving 15 bases between them. The V gene's germline CDR1 is MDHEN and CDR2 SYDVKM. The CDR3 loop reads CASSSLPGAAYEQYF. The CDR3 bases are TGTGCCAGCAGTTCCCTCCCGGGGGCAGCCTACGAGCAGTACTTC. The full variable domain, in which reference TRBV28 and TRBJ2-7 provide the parts outside the CDR3, is DVKVTQSSRYLVKRTGEKVFLECVQDMDHENMFWYRQDPGLGLRLIYFSYDVKMKEKGDIPEGYSVSREKKERFSLILESASTNQTSMYLCASSSLPGAAYEQYFGPGTRLTVT.

Only a few counts were recorded for this clonotype. The rearrangement links TRBV20-1 to TRBJ2-7; D gene ambiguous. V was trimmed by 2 bases and J by 2 bases, leaving 13 bases between them. The CDR3 sequence is 14 residues long. CDR1 is DFQATT and CDR2 is SNEGSKA in the germline V gene (reference sequence). The CDR3 loop is CSARRRVYPYEQYF. DNA for the CDR3: TGCAGTGCTAGACGCCGGGTCTACCCCTACGAGCAGTACTTC.

The chain has TRBV15 and TRBJ2-5; TRBD1 agrees at 7 bases. Germline CDR1 is LNHNV and CDR2 is YYDKDF (reference sequence). Germline trimming cut 4 bases from V and 0 bases from J; bases unmatched to any gene: 14. This CDR3 is built from 18 residues. CDR3 sequence: CATSTRQGILGYQETQYF. CDR3 sequence (DNA): TGTGCCACCAGCACACGACAGGGAATCTTGGGGTACCAAGAGACCCAGTACTTC.

This clonotype came up a few times. V and J are TRBV5-1 and TRBJ2-3, with TRBD1 matching over 10 bases. V gave up 0 bases and J gave up 4 bases; unmatched junction bases: 8. This CDR3 spans 17 amino acids. Per germline, CDR1 SGHRS and CDR2 YFSETQ. This chain's CDR3 is CASSLAGQGRVADTQYF. The DNA of the CDR3 is TGCGCCAGCAGCTTGGCGGGACAGGGGCGAGTTGCAGATACGCAGTATTTT.

V and J are TRBV2 and TRBJ2-7; no reliable D call. Germline V lookup: CDR1 SNHLY, CDR2 FYNNEI. The CDR3 sequence is 11 residues long. Trimming shortened V by 8 bases and J by 4 bases, and 9 bases separated the two germline ends. CDR3 in DNA: TGTGCCAGCGGGATGGGTTACGAGCAGTACTTC. As protein: CASGMGYEQYF.

The V call is TRBV7-2, the J call TRBJ2-1, with D perhaps TRBD1 or TRBD2 (5 bases each). Germline CDR1 is SGHTA and CDR2 is FQGNSA. The ends were cut back, 1 base at V and 5 bases at J, with 9 bases in the middle. The CDR3 loop spans 14 amino acids. The chain's CDR3 is CASSLVGTNNEQFF. The CDR3 nucleotides read TGTGCCAGCAGCTTAGTCGGGACCAACAATGAGCAGTTCTTC.

Only a few counts were recorded for this clonotype. The chain employs TRBV28 and TRBJ2-7; the match to TRBD2 covers 10 bases. Germline V CDR1 and CDR2: MDHEN, SYDVKM. CDR3 length: 19 residues. V shed 5 bases, J shed 6 bases, and the junction held 22 bases outside the gene matches. CDR3: CASSPGGLGLAGEWIEQYF. The CDR3 nucleotides are TGTGCCAGCAGTCCCGGAGGGTTAGGGCTAGCGGGAGAATGGATCGAGCAGTACTTC.

The CDR3 region is CASRRRGPGQGEPDTQYF. CDR3 nucleotides: TGTGCCAGCAGGCGCCGAGGTCCGGGACAGGGGGAACCAGATACGCAGTATTTT. The J gene is TRBJ2-3, the V gene TRBV12-3 or TRBV12-4; 11 bases are shared with TRBD1. J lost 4 bases, V lost 6 bases, and 15 bases had no gene match. The CDR3 is made up of 18 amino acids.

This clonotype showed up just a few times. The junction shows a germline mismatch at one end, possibly a read error. The chain joins TRBV7-2 to TRBJ2-3; the D is unclear. Per germline, CDR1 SGHTA and CDR2 FQGNSA. This CDR3 region has 14 residues. The CDR3 DNA sequence: TGTGCCAGCAGCTTTGGGGTTGGCACGGATACGCAGTATTTT. It codes for CASSFGVGTDTQYF.

J is TRBJ2-7 and V is TRBV9; 10 bases map to TRBD2. Germline V CDR1 and CDR2: SGDLS, YYNGEE. J gave up 1 base and V 4 bases, and 11 bases lay outside the gene matches. This CDR3 contains 17 residues. CDR3 nucleotide sequence: TGTGCCAGCAGCTCAAACCCCGGACTAGCGGCGTCCTACGAGCAGTACTTC. This gives the protein CASSSNPGLAASYEQYF.

Of note for this clonotype: The final CDR3 position lacks the conserved phenylalanine or tryptophan, pointing to a likely read error. V gene TRBV20-1 combines with J gene TRBJ2-1; 11 bases are shared with TRBD2. V dropped 4 bases and J dropped 4; count of bases not matched to a gene: 9. CDR1 and CDR2 from the germline V gene are DFQATT and SNEGSKA (reference sequence). CDR3 length: 16 residues. CDR3 in amino acids: CSAKGGTSGEYNEQFS. The DNA for the CDR3 is TGCAGTGCTAAAGGGGGGACTAGCGGAGAGTACAATGAGCAGTTCTCC.

The rearrangement uses TRBV5-1 and TRBJ2-4; 10 nucleotides agree with TRBD1. CDR1 is SGHRS, CDR2 YFSETQ, per germline. The ends lost 4 bases at V and 9 bases at J; junction bases unmatched: 10. The CDR3 sequence is 15 residues long. For the CDR3, the DNA is TGCGCCAGCAGCACCCAGGGGACAGGGGAGGCCATTCAGTACTTC. This encodes CASSTQGTGEAIQYF.

The V and J genes are TRBV11-2 and TRBJ2-1; 7 bases map to TRBD2. Germline assignment: CDR1 SGHAT and CDR2 FQNNGV. CDR3 length: 18 amino acids. V lost 4 bases and J lost 0; bases outside the gene matches: 12. The CDR3 bases are TGTGCCAGCAGCTCCATGGCGGGCGCGGGAGTCTCCTACAATGAGCAGTTCTTC. Its translation: CASSSMAGAGVSYNEQFF.

The chain joins TRBV5-1 to TRBJ2-7, with a weak D call TRBD1 (6 bases). Trimming took 2 bases from V and 4 from J, leaving 13 bases between them. CDR1 and CDR2 (germline): SGHRS, YFSETQ. The CDR3 totals 14 residues. DNA for the CDR3: TGCGCCAGCAGCTTTAACCTGGACAGATACGAGCAGTACTTC. Protein sequence: CASSFNLDRYEQYF. Full variable domain (rest looked up from reference TRBV5-1 and TRBJ2-7): KAGVTQTPRYLIKTRGQQVTLSCSPISGHRSVSWYQQTPGQGLQFLFEYFSETQRNKGNFPGRFSGRQFSNSRSEMNVSTLELGDSALYLCASSFNLDRYEQYFGPGTRLTVT.

This clonotype was seen only a few times. The genes are TRBV20-1 and TRBJ2-7; TRBD2 aligns across 7 bases. The CDR3 spans 13 residues. The V gene's germline CDR1 is DFQATT and CDR2 SNEGSKA (reference sequence). V was clipped by 5 bases and J by 1 base; unmatched bases: 5. CDR3 sequence (DNA): TGCAGTGCTGACGGACTAGGGTCCTACGAGCAGTACTTC. Translation: CSADGLGSYEQYF.

The chain has TRBV10-3 and TRBJ2-1, with D unclear. This CDR3 is 14 amino acids long. The V gene's germline CDR1 is ENHRY and CDR2 SYGVKD. Between the trimmed V and J ends, which lost 0 bases and 9 bases, there was a span of 12 bases. CDR3 DNA sequence: TGTGCCATCAGTGAGTCAGGTAGTGCTCTTGAGCAGTTCTTC. This gives the protein CAISESGSALEQFF.

This clonotype has only a few counts. This chain joins TRBV5-1 and TRBJ2-1; 13 bases agree with TRBD2. Germline lookup yields CDR1 SGHRS and CDR2 YFSETQ. The CDR3 length is 16 residues. With V trimmed by 6 bases and J by 5 bases, 8 bases remained unmatched. CDR3 coding DNA: TGCGCCAGCACCCGACTAGCGGGAGGCAAACACAATGAGCAGTTCTTC. Translated: CASTRLAGGKHNEQFF.

In this sample, this clonotype turned up a few times. This chain links TRBV2 with TRBJ1-1; no firm D call. The CDR3 is 13 residues long. Trimming stripped 7 bases from V and 2 bases from J, with 11 bases between. CDR1 SNHLY and CDR2 FYNNEI come from the germline V gene. CDR3 nucleotides: TGTGCCAGCACCATCCGAACAAACACTGAAGCTTTCTTT. Translation: CASTIRTNTEAFF.

The rearrangement uses TRBV7-8 and TRBJ2-3, with D possibly being TRBD1 or TRBD2 (5 bases each). The CDR3 extends over 16 amino acids. CDR1 and CDR2 from the germline V gene are SGHVS and FQNEAQ. V lost 8 bases, J lost 5 bases, and 23 bases lay in between. The CDR3: CASRRGRQAAGDTQYF. As DNA, the CDR3 is TGTGCCAGCCGTCGGGGACGGCAGGCGGCAGGAGATACGCAGTATTTT.

The chain carries TRBV5-5 and TRBJ1-6, with TRBD1 matching over 10 bases. This CDR3 is built from 15 residues. V shed 3 bases and J 7 bases; nucleotides not matched to a gene: 4. The germline V gene encodes CDR1 SGHKS and CDR2 YYEKEE (reference sequence). The CDR3 DNA is TGTGCCAGCAGCTGGGGACAGGGGCCCAATTCACCCCTCCACTTT. Encoded protein: CASSWGQGPNSPLHF.